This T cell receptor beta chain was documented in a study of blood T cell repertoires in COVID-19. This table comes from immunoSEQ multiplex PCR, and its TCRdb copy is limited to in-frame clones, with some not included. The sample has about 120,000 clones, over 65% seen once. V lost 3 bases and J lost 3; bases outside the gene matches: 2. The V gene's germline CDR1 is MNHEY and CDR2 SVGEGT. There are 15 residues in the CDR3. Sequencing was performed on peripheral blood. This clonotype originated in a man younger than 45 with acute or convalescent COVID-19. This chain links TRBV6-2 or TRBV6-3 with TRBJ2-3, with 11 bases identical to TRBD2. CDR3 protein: CASSYSGGATDTQYF. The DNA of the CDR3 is TGTGCCAGCAGTTATAGCGGGGGGGCAACAGATACGCAGTATTTT.